Reported below is one T cell receptor beta chain. Its antigen is unidentified. The data were obtained in a study of PD-1 blockade in classical Hodgkin lymphoma. Per germline, CDR1 SNHLY and CDR2 FYNNEI. V was shortened by 6 bases and J by 5 bases, with 10 bases between the two germline ends. CDR3 size: 12 residues. TCRdb keeps only in-frame clones here, not all; method: immunoSEQ multiplex PCR. Counted here are around 40,000 clones, around 80% occurring once; the ten biggest clones make up under 15%. Study-wide results and caveats: Exclusion covered patients beginning nivolumab under 1 year post-ASCT. The study found that TCR diversity rose significantly by C4D1 in CD4+ but not CD8+ cells.

No patient escaped relapse after autologous stem cell transplantation, and brentuximab vedotin exposure varied. Patients showed best responses of complete response, partial response or progressive disease. The V call is TRBV2, the J call TRBJ2-5; D remains unclear. The source was peripheral blood mononuclear cells (PBMCs), collected at baseline. The TCR was taken from a human donor with classical Hodgkin lymphoma. The CDR3 loop reads CASRGSGETQYF. In DNA form, the CDR3 reads TGTGCCAGCAGGGGTAGTGGGGAGACCCAGTACTTC.